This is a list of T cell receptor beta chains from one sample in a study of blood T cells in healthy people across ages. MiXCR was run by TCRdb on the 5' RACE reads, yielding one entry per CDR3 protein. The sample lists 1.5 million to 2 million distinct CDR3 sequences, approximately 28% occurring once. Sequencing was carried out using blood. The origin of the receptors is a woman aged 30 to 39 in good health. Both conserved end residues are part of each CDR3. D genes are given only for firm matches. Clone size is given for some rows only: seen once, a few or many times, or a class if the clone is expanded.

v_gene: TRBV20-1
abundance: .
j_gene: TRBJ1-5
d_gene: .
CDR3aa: CSARETPTLHTQPQHF
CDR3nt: TGCAGTGCTAGAGAGACCCCTACCCTTCACACTCAGCCCCAGCATTTT

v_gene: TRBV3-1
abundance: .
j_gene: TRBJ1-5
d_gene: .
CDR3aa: CASSQKVLAGSNQPQHF
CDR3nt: TGTGCCAGCAGCCAAAAGGTTTTAGCGGGTAGCAATCAGCCCCAGCATTTT

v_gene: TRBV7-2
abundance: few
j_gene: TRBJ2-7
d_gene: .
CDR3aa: CASSAQLTGNEQYF
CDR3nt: TGTGCCAGCAGCGCACAACTCACGGGAAACGAGCAGTACTTC

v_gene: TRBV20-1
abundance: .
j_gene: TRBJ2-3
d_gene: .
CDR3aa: CSAKDSRTSADTQYF
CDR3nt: TGCAGTGCTAAGGACAGCCGTACTAGCGCAGATACGCAGTATTTT

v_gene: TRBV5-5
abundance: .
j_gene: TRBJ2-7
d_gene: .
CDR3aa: CASSGTSSNEQYF
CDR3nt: TGTGCCAGCAGTGGAACTAGCTCCAACGAGCAGTACTTC

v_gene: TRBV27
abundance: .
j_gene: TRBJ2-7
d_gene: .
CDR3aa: CASSFLRAQGLYEQYF
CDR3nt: TGTGCCAGCAGTTTCCTCCGGGCCCAGGGCCTCTACGAGCAGTACTTC

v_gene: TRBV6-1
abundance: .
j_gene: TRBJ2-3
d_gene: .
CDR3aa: CASNNLFADTQYF
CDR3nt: TGTGCCAGCAACAACCTCTTCGCAGATACGCAGTATTTT

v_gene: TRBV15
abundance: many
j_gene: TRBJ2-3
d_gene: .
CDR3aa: CATSRASGPLTDTQYF
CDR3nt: TGTGCCACCAGCAGGGCCTCGGGACCCCTCACAGATACGCAGTATTTT

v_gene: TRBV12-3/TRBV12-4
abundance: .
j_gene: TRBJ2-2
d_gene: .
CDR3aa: CANSPLRVKNTGELFF
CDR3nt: TGTGCCAACAGCCCCCTCCGTGTGAAAAACACCGGGGAGCTGTTTTTT

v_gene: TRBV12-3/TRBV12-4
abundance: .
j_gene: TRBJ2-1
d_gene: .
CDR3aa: CASSFSLDEQFF
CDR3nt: TGTGCCAGCAGTTTTAGTTTAGATGAGCAGTTCTTC

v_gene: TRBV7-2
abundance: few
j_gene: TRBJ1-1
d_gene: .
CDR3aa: CASSGGFRNTEAFF
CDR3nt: TGTGCCAGCAGCGGAGGGTTCCGGAACACTGAAGCTTTCTTT

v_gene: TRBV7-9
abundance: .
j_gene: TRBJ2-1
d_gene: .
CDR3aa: CASSLALYEQFF
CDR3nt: TGTGCCAGCAGCTTAGCCCTGTATGAGCAGTTCTTC

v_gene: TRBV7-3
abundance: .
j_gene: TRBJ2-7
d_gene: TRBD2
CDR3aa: CASSLGRVGSYEQYF
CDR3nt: TGTGCCAGCAGCTTAGGGAGGGTTGGGTCCTACGAGCAGTACTTC

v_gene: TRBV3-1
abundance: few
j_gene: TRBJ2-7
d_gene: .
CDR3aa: CASSQSGQTYEQYF
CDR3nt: TGTGCCAGCAGCCAATCGGGGCAAACCTACGAGCAGTACTTC